This TCR beta chain emerged from a study of tumor-infiltrating lymphocytes in primary liver carcinoma. Study-level information: Aged between 30 and 69 years, the patients were men and women.

Extraction of RNA together with DNA used about 18-30 mg of unsorted bulk tissue. V shed 5 bases and J 7 bases; nucleotides not matched to a gene: 17. This CDR3 is 17 amino acids long. From germline, CDR1 is KGHDR and CDR2 SFDVKD. Researchers generated TCR beta cDNA from roughly 510 ng of total RNA, relying on a constant-region primer. Slightly modified ARM-PCR with three nested multiplex PCR rounds yielded TCR beta libraries. Use of TRBV1-TRBV30 forward primers with a C-beta reverse primer characterized the first two PCR rounds, which lasted roughly 11 cycles each. TCRdb used MiXCR to reprocess the multiplex PCR reads, holding one entry per CDR3 protein. The repertoire consists of about 99,000 distinct CDR3 sequences, with about three quarters occurring once and the leading ten covering 9.5%.

The TCR comes from a woman aged 55 to 70 with primary liver carcinoma and hepatitis B virus infection. The sample comprised liver tumor tissue from sampling region 5. Noted subset: tumor region T5, tumor centre. The chain recombines TRBV24-1 with TRBJ2-7; 9 positions agree with TRBD2. This chain's CDR3 is CATSGLSGTSSYNEQYF. The CDR3 DNA sequence: TGTGCCACCAGTGGTCTTAGCGGGACTAGCTCCTACAATGAGCAGTACTTC.